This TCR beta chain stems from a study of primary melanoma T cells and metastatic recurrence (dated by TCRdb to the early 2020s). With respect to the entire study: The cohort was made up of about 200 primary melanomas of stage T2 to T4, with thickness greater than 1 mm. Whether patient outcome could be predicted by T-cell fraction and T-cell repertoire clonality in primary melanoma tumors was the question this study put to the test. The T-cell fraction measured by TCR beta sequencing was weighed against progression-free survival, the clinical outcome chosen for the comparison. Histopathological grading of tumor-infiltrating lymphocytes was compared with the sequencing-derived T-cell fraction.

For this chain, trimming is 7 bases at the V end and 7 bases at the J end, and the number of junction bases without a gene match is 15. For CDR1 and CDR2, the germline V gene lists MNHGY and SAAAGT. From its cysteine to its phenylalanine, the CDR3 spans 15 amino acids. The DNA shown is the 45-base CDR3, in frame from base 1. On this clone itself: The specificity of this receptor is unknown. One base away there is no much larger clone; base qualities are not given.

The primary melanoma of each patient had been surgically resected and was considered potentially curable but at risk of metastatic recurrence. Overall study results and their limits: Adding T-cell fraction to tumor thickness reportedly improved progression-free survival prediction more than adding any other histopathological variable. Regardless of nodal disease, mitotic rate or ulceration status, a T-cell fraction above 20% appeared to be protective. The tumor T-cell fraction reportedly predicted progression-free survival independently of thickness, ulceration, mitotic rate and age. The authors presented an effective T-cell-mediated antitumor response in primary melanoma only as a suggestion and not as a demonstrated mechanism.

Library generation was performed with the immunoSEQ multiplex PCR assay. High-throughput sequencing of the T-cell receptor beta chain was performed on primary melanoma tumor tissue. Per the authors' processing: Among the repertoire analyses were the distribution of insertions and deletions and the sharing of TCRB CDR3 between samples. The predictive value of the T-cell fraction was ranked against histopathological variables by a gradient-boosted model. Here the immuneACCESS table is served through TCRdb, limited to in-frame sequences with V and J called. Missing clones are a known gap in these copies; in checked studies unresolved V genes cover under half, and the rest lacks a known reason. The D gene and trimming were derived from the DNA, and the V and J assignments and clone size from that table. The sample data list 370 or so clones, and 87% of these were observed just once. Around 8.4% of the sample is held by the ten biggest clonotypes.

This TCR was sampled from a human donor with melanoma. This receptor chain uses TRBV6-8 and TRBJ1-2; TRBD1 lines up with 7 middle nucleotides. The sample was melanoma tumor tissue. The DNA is TGTGCCAGCATCGCAGACAGGGCCATATTTGGTGGCTACACCTTC. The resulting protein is CASIADRAIFGGYTF.